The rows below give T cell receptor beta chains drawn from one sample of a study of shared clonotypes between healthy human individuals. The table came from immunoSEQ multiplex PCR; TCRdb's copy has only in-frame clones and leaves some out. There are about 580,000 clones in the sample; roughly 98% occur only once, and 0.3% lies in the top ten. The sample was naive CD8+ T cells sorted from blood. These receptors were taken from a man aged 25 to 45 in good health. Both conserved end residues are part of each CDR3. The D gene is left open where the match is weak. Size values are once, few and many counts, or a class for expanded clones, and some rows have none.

TGCGCCACTTTAGCGGAAGGCTACGAGCAGTACTTC,CATLAEGYEQYF,TRBV10-2,TRBJ2-7,.,.
TGTGCCAGCAGCTCGCGAGTGACAGGGAGAGTGGGGAACACTGAAGCTTTCTTT,CASSSRVTGRVGNTEAFF,TRBV5-6,TRBJ1-1,TRBD1,.
TGTGCCAGCAGCCATAGCGGGGCCACAGATACGCAGTATTTT,CASSHSGATDTQYF,TRBV7-9,TRBJ2-3,TRBD2,.
TGTGCCAGCAGCCAAGATAGACCCATGCAGTACTTC,CASSQDRPMQYF,TRBV14,TRBJ2-7,.,.
TGCGCCAGCAGCTTAAATGGCCCAGGGCTCACAGATACGCAGTATTTT,CASSLNGPGLTDTQYF,TRBV5-1,TRBJ2-3,.,.
TGTGCCAGCAGCTGGGGACCGAACACCGGGGAGCTGTTTTTT,CASSWGPNTGELFF,TRBV11-2,TRBJ2-2,.,.
TGTGCCAGCAGCTTGAATAGACAGGGGGCCTATGGCTACACCTTC,CASSLNRQGAYGYTF,TRBV5-4,TRBJ1-2,TRBD1,.
TGTGCTAGTGGCCCCGACCTAATCGAGCAGTACTTC,CASGPDLIEQYF,TRBV12-5,TRBJ2-7,.,.
TGCGCCAGCAGTATTTTAGGCAGGACCTATGAAGCTTTCTTT,CASSILGRTYEAFF,TRBV5-1,TRBJ1-1,.,.
TGTGCCTGGAGTGTAACGGGGACTGAGCAGTTCTTC,CAWSVTGTEQFF,TRBV30,TRBJ2-1,.,.
TGCGCCAGCAGCCAAGTCGGGGACAGGGGACCCTACGAGCAGTACTTC,CASSQVGDRGPYEQYF,TRBV4-1,TRBJ2-7,TRBD1,.
TGTGCCAGCAGTTTTGGTCCGAATGAGCAGTACTTC,CASSFGPNEQYF,TRBV27,TRBJ2-7,.,once
TGTGCCAGCAACCCCCCGGCGGGCGCCTACAATGAGCAGTTCTTC,CASNPPAGAYNEQFF,TRBV11-2,TRBJ2-1,.,.
TGTGCCAGCAGTGCCTCCCAGGGGGAGCAGTTCTTC,CASSASQGEQFF,TRBV6-6,TRBJ2-1,.,.
TGTGCCAGCAGTCAGGGGGTACCATATGGCTACACCTTC,CASSQGVPYGYTF,TRBV6-5,TRBJ1-2,TRBD1,once
TGTGCCAGTAGTCCGATGGGGGGCTCCTACAATGAGCAGTTCTTC,CASSPMGGSYNEQFF,TRBV19,TRBJ2-1,.,.
TGCGCCAGCAGCCAAGATTGGGGCGATGAGCAGTTCTTC,CASSQDWGDEQFF,TRBV4-3,TRBJ2-1,.,.
TGCAGGGCGGCAGGGATGGGGACTGAAGCTTTCTTT,CRAAGMGTEAFF,TRBV29-1,TRBJ1-1,.,once
TGTGCCAGCAGCCAACTGGGACAGGGGATCGACGAGCAGTACTTC,CASSQLGQGIDEQYF,TRBV14,TRBJ2-7,TRBD1,.
TGTGCCAGCAGCGAAGGTCGGGGAGGGGCCGCGAACACCGGGGAGCTGTTTTTT,CASSEGRGGAANTGELFF,TRBV6-1,TRBJ2-2,TRBD2,.
TGCGCCAGCAGCTGGGACAGAGGGTCTGGAAACACCATATATTTT,CASSWDRGSGNTIYF,TRBV5-1,TRBJ1-3,TRBD1,once
TGTGCCAGCAGTGACCCAGAGGGGGCGGACACTGAAGCTTTCTTT,CASSDPEGADTEAFF,TRBV25-1,TRBJ1-1,TRBD1,.
TGTGCCAGCAGCTCTGACCGACTTGGCACCGGGGAGCTGTTTTTT,CASSSDRLGTGELFF,TRBV7-9,TRBJ2-2,.,.
TGTGCCAGCAGTGACAGGGGGCAGGAAGAGACCCAGTACTTC,CASSDRGQEETQYF,TRBV2,TRBJ2-5,TRBD1,.
TGTGCCAGCAGTTCTCTGGGACAGAACTACGAGCAGTACTTC,CASSSLGQNYEQYF,TRBV27,TRBJ2-7,TRBD1,.
TGTGCCAGCAGCGTAGCTTCGAAGGGGAGCTCCTACAATGAGCAGTTCTTC,CASSVASKGSSYNEQFF,TRBV9,TRBJ2-1,.,.
TGTGCCAGCGCCCCCGGGACAGGTGATGATGGCAATCAGCCCCAGCATTTT,CASAPGTGDDGNQPQHF,TRBV21-1,TRBJ1-5,.,.
TGTGCCAGCAGGCCCCTAGCGGGAGGCAGCTATGAGCAGTTCTTC,CASRPLAGGSYEQFF,TRBV6-5,TRBJ2-1,TRBD2,.
TGTGCCAGCAGCCCAACAACGAACACTGAAGCTTTCTTT,CASSPTTNTEAFF,TRBV7-9,TRBJ1-1,.,once
TGTGCCAGCAGTGAGGAGACAGCCCTTTACGAGCAGTACTTC,CASSEETALYEQYF,TRBV2,TRBJ2-7,.,.
TGTGCCAGCAGCTGGGATGAGTTCGGGGAGCTGTTTTTT,CASSWDEFGELFF,TRBV7-9,TRBJ2-2,.,.
TGTGCCAGCAGCTTAGCAGGGACCTACTCCTACAATGAGCAGTTCTTC,CASSLAGTYSYNEQFF,TRBV7-2,TRBJ2-1,.,.
TGTGCCAGCAGCCCCTCCGAGGGAGGGTCCTACAATGAGCAGTTCTTC,CASSPSEGGSYNEQFF,TRBV7-9,TRBJ2-1,TRBD2,once
TGTGCCAGCAGTAGCGGGAGAGCTTACGAGCAGTACTTC,CASSSGRAYEQYF,TRBV2,TRBJ2-7,TRBD2,.
TGTGCCAGCAGTTTCGGCCAGGGTCTAAAATTTGGCTACACCTTC,CASSFGQGLKFGYTF,TRBV28,TRBJ1-2,.,.
TGTGCCAGCAGTTTCCCCAACTCCTACGAGCAGTACTTC,CASSFPNSYEQYF,TRBV27,TRBJ2-7,.,.
TGTGCCAGCAGCCCAGAATTAACGTACGAGCAGTACTTC,CASSPELTYEQYF,TRBV7-6,TRBJ2-7,.,.
TGTGCCAGCTCACCACCGTCTCCTAGCGGCGACTACGAGCAGTACTTC,CASSPPSPSGDYEQYF,TRBV18,TRBJ2-7,TRBD2,.
TGTGCCAGCAGCTCCACCCGGACTAGCGGGATGGGAAAAGCCTACGAGCAGTACTTC,CASSSTRTSGMGKAYEQYF,TRBV7-9,TRBJ2-7,TRBD2,.
TGTGCCACTGCCCTGACAGTCATGAACACTGAAGCTTTCTTT,CATALTVMNTEAFF,TRBV28,TRBJ1-1,.,once
TGTGCCAGCAGCAGGGGTTCCCCCTACGAGCAGTACTTC,CASSRGSPYEQYF,TRBV9,TRBJ2-7,.,.
TGTGCCAGCAGCTTACCGGTTATGGACCGCTACAATGAGCAGTTCTTC,CASSLPVMDRYNEQFF,TRBV7-9,TRBJ2-1,.,.
TGTGCCAGCAGCACAGGACGGCACACTGAAGCTTTCTTT,CASSTGRHTEAFF,TRBV25-1,TRBJ1-1,.,once
TGTGCCAGCAGCTTAGAGCTAGGACGATTGAACATTGAAGCTTTCTTT,CASSLELGRLNIEAFF,TRBV11-2,TRBJ1-1,.,.
TGTGCCAGCAGTTCTCATGGGGGTCCGTACGAGCAGTACTTC,CASSSHGGPYEQYF,TRBV7-8,TRBJ2-7,.,.
TGTGCCAGCAGGATGGCGGGCTACAATGAGCAGTTCTTC,CASRMAGYNEQFF,TRBV6-5,TRBJ2-1,.,.
TGTGCCAGCAGTTCCTCGGGATTTCAGGGCAATCAGCCCCAGCATTTT,CASSSSGFQGNQPQHF,TRBV28,TRBJ1-5,.,.
TGCAGCGTTGATGAGGGTAGGAATGAGCAGTTCTTC,CSVDEGRNEQFF,TRBV29-1,TRBJ2-1,.,.
TGTGCCAGCAGTTACTCGATGAGTGGTCGGGGCAACGTCCTGACTTTC,CASSYSMSGRGNVLTF,TRBV6-5,TRBJ2-6,.,.
TGTGCCAGCAGCCATGATGGACTAGCGGGAGTGACAGATACGCAGTATTTT,CASSHDGLAGVTDTQYF,TRBV7-2,TRBJ2-3,TRBD2,.
TGTGCCAGCAGCTTGTGGCGGAGCAGCACAGATACGCAGTATTTT,CASSLWRSSTDTQYF,TRBV5-4,TRBJ2-3,.,.
TGTGCCAGCAGCGACGGGACATTCCCCGGGGAGCTGTTTTTT,CASSDGTFPGELFF,TRBV13,TRBJ2-2,.,.
TGTGCCAGCAGCCTAGGACAGCTCTACGAGCAGTACTTC,CASSLGQLYEQYF,TRBV13,TRBJ2-7,.,.
TGTGCCAGCAGTCGCACACCATCGGCGGGAATGATGAACACTGAAGCTTTCTTT,CASSRTPSAGMMNTEAFF,TRBV5-4,TRBJ1-1,.,.